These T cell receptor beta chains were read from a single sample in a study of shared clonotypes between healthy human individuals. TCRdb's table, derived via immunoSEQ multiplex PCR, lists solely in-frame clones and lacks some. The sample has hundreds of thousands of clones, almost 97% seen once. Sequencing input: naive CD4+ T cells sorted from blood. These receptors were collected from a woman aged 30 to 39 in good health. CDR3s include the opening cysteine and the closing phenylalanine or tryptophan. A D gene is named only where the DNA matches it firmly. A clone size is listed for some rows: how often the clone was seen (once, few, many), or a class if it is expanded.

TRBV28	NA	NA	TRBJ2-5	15	TGTGCCAGCAGTTTAGGCCCCATAACGGGAGAGACCCAGTACTTC	CASSLGPITGETQYF
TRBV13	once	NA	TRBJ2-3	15	TGTGCCAGCAGCTTAAAGAGTCGGGTCTGGGATACGCAGTATTTT	CASSLKSRVWDTQYF
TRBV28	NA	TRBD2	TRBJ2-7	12	TGTGCCAGCAGTTTTGTAGCGGGAGGCAAGTACTTC	CASSFVAGGKYF
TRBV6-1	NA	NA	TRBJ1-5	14	TGTGCCAGCAGTGCGGGGGGGCGGTTTCAGCCCCAGCATTTT	CASSAGGRFQPQHF
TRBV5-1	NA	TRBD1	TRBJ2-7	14	TGCGCCAGCAGCCCGAGAGGGACAGGGGGCGAGCAGTACTTC	CASSPRGTGGEQYF
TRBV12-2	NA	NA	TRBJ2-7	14	TGTGCAAGTCGCTTAAATACGGCGGACTACGAGCAGTACTTC	CASRLNTADYEQYF
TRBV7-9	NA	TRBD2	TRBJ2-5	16	TGTGCCAGCAGCCGTAGGACTAGCGGGAGATTGGAGACCCAGTACTTC	CASSRRTSGRLETQYF
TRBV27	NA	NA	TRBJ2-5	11	TGTGCCAGCAGTTTAGAAGAGACCCAGTACTTC	CASSLEETQYF
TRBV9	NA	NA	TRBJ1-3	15	TGTGCCAGCAGCGTATCGGCAGCCTCTGGAAACACCATATATTTT	CASSVSAASGNTIYF
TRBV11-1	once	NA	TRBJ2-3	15	TGTGCCAGCAGGCGAAGTGGGACTGGGGCAGATACGCAGTATTTT	CASRRSGTGADTQYF
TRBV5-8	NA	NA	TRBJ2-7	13	TGTGCCAGCAGCCCTCGGACCCTTAGCGAGCAGTACTTC	CASSPRTLSEQYF
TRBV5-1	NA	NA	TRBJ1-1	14	TGCGCCAGCAGCTTGGGAGGTCAGCCCCCTGTAGCTTTCTTT	CASSLGGQPPVAFF
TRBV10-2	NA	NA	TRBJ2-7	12	TGCGCCAGCAGTGGGACACCGTACGAGCAGTACTTC	CASSGTPYEQYF
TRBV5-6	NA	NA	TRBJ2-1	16	TGTGCCAGCAGCTTGGCCTCGGACGACCCCACTTTTGAGCAGTTCTTC	CASSLASDDPTFEQFF